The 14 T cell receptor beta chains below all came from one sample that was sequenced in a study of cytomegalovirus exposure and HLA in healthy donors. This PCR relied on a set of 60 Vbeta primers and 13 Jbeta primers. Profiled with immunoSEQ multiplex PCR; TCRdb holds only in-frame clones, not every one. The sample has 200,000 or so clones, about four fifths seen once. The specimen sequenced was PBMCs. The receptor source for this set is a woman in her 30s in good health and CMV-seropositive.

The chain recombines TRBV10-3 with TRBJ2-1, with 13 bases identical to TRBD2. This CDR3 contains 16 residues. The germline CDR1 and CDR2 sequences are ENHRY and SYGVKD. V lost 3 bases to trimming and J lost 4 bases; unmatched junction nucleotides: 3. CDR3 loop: CAISEQTSGGYNEQFF. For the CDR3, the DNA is TGTGCCATCAGTGAACAGACTAGCGGGGGGTACAATGAGCAGTTCTTC.

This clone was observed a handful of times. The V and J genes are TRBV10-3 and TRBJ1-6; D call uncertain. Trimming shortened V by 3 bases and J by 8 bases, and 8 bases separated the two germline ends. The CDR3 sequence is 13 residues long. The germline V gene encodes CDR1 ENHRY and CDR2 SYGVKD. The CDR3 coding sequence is TGTGCCATCAGTGACCTTACAGATTCACCCCTCCACTTT. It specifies CAISDLTDSPLHF.

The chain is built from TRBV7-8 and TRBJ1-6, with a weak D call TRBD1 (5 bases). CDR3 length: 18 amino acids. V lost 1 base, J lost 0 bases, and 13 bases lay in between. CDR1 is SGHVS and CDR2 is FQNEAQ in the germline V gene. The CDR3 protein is CASSLEGRSSSYNSPLHF. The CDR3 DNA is TGTGCCAGCAGCTTAGAGGGGCGCTCGAGCTCCTATAATTCACCCCTCCACTTT.

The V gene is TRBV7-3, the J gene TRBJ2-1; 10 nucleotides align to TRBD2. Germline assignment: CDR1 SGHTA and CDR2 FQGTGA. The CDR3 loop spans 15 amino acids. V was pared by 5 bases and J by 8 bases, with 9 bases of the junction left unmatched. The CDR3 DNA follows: TGTGCCAGCAGCGATGGACTAGCGGTAATACATGAGCAGTTCTTC. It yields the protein CASSDGLAVIHEQFF. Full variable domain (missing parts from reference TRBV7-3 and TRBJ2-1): GAGVSQTPSNKVTEKGKYVELRCDPISGHTALYWYRQSLGQGPEFLIYFQGTGAADDSGLPNDRFFAVRPEGSVSTLKIQRTERGDSAVYLCASSDGLAVIHEQFFGPGTRLTVL.

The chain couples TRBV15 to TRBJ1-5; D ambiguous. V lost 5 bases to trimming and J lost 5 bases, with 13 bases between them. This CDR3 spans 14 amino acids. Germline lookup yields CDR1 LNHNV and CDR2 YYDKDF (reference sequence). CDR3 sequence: CATSPSVADQPQHF. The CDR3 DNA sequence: TGTGCCACCAGCCCGAGTGTCGCCGATCAGCCCCAGCATTTT.

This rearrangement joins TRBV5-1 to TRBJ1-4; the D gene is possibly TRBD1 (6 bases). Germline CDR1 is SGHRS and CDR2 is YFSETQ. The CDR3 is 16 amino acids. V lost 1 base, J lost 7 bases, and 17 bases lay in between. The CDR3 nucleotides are TGCGCCAGCAGCTTGCTAGCCATAACAGGGAGTGAAAAACTGTTTTTT. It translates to CASSLLAITGSEKLFF.

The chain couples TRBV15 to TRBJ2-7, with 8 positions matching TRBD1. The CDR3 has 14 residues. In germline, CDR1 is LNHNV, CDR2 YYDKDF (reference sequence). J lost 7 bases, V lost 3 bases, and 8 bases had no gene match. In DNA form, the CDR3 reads TGTGCCACCAGCAGGGGGCAGGGGGCGAGGGAGCAGTACTTC. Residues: CATSRGQGAREQYF.

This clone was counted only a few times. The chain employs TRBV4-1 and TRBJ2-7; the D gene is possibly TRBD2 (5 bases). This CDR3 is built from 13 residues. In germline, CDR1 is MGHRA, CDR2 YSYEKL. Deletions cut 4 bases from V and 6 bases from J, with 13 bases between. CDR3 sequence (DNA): TGCGCCAGCAGCCCCCGAGGGCCCGGCGAGCAGTACTTC. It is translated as CASSPRGPGEQYF.

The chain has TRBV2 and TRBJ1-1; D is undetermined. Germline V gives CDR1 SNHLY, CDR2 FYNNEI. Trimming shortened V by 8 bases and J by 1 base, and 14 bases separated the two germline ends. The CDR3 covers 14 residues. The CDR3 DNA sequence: TGTGCCAGCTTGAGTGGGCCGTCGAACACTGAAGCTTTCTTT. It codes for CASLSGPSNTEAFF.

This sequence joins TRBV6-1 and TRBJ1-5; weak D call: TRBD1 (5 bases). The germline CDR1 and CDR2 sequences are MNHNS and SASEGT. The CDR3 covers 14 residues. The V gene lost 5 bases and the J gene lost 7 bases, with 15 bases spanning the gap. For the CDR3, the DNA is TGTGCCAGCAGTTATAGGCAGGGAAGCCAGCCCCAGCATTTT. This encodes CASSYRQGSQPQHF.

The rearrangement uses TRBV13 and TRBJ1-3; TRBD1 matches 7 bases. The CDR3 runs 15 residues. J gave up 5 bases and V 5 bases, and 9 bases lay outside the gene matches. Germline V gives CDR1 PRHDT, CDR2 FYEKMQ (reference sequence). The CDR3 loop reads CASSSRTGGRNTIYF. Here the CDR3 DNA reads TGTGCCAGCAGCAGCCGGACAGGAGGGCGAAACACCATATATTTT. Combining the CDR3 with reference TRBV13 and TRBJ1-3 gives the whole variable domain AAGVIQSPRHLIKEKRETATLKCYPIPRHDTVYWYQQGPGQDPQFLISFYEKMQSDKGSIPDRFSAQQFSDYHSELNMSSLELGDSALYFCASSSRTGGRNTIYFGEGSWLTVV.

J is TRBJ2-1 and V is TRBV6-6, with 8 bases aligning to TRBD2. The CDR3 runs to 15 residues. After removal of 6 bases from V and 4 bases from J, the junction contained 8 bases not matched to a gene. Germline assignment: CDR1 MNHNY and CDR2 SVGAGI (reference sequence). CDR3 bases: TGTGCCAGCAGCCCCGGGAGGGGGAAATACAATGAGCAGTTCTTC. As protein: CASSPGRGKYNEQFF.

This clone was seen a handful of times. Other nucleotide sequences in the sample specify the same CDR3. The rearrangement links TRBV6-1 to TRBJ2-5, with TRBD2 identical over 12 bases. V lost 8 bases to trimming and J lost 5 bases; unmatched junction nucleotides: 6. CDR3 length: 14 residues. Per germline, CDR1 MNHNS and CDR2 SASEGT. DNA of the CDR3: TGTGCCAGCCAGACTAGCGGGAGTCTGGAGACCCAGTACTTC. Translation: CASQTSGSLETQYF.

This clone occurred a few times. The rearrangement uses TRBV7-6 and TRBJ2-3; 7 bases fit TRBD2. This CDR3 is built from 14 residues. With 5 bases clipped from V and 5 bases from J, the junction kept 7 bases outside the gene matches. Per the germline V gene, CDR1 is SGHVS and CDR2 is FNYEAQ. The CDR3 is CASSGKRDRDTQYF. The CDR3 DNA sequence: TGTGCCAGCAGCGGTAAGCGGGATAGAGATACGCAGTATTTT.